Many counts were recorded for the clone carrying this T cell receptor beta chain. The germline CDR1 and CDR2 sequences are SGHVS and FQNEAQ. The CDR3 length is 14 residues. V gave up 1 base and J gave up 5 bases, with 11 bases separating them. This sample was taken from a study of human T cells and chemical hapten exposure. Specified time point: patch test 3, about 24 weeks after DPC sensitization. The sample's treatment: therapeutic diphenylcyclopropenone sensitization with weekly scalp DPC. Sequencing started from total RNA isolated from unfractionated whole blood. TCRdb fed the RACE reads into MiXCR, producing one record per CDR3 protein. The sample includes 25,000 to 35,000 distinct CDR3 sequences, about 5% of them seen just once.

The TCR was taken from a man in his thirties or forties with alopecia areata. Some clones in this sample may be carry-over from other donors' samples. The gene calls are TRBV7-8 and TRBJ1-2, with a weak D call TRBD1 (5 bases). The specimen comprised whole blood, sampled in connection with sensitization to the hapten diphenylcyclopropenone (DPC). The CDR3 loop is CASSLDGTVYGYTF. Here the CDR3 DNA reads TGTGCCAGCAGCTTAGACGGGACGGTTTATGGCTACACCTTC. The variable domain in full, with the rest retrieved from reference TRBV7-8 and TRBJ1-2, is GAGVSQSPRYKVAKRGQDVALRCDPISGHVSLFWYQQALGQGPEFLTYFQNEAQLDKSGLPSDRFFAERPEGSVSTLKIQRTQQEDSAVYLCASSLDGTVYGYTFGSGTRLTVV.